The present entry profiles one T cell receptor (beta chain) with its context. Its antigen is still unknown. These data originate in a study of type 1 and type 2 diabetes patients. Study outcomes and limitations: Age and gender were not matched between study groups, possibly biasing interpretation.

The PCR template was genomic DNA. The TCR beta CDR3 region was amplified using 30 forward and 13 reverse primers. TCRdb independently ran MiXCR on the multiplex PCR reads; one entry per CDR3 protein. The table lists 250,000 to 300,000 distinct CDR3 sequences, roughly 50% of them singletons, with about an eighth in the top ten. Trimming took off 3 bases at V and 6 bases at J, with 10 bases between the two ends. This CDR3 has 13 amino acids. Germline V gene sequence: CDR1 LNHDA, CDR2 SQIVND (reference sequence). Sequences were obtained from peripheral blood mononuclear cells (PBMCs). The chain has TRBV19 and TRBJ2-3, with D hard to call. This receptor was identified in a man between 18 and 29 years old with type 2 diabetes. The CDR3 DNA is TGTGCCAGTAGTATGAACGAAGCCGATACGCAGTATTTT. Amino acids: CASSMNEADTQYF.